These T cell receptor beta chains were read from a single sample in a study of blood T cell repertoires in COVID-19. Clones were sequenced by immunoSEQ multiplex PCR, and TCRdb holds only the in-frame ones, with some missing. The table lists 400,000 or so clones, approximately 86% of them singletons. The sequencing input was PBMCs or T cells enriched from blood (not recorded which). The receptors derive from a woman between 40 and 50 years old with acute COVID-19. Each CDR3 is given with its conserved first and last residue. The D gene is left open where the match is weak. Some rows mark clone size as missing; the rest say once, few, many or name a class of expanded clone.

v_gene	j_gene	d_gene	abundance	CDR3nt	CDR3aa
TRBV13	TRBJ2-5	TRBD1	.	TGTGCCAGCAGCTTAACGACAGGGGTCCAAGAGACCCAGTACTTC	CASSLTTGVQETQYF
TRBV4-1	TRBJ2-7	.	.	TGCGCCAGCAGCCAAACTTCGACAGGCAGGTTCTCCTACGAGCAGTACTTC	CASSQTSTGRFSYEQYF
TRBV5-4	TRBJ2-5	.	.	TGTGCCAGCACCACACCTCACGGGGAGACCCAGTACTTC	CASTTPHGETQYF
TRBV6-2/TRBV6-3	TRBJ2-7	TRBD1	.	TGTGCCAGCAGTTATTCCGACAGGGATCCCCCCTACGAGCAGTACTTC	CASSYSDRDPPYEQYF
TRBV5-4	TRBJ2-1	TRBD2	.	TGTGCCAGCAGCTTAGCGGGGGGGCCTCACAATGAGCAGTTCTTC	CASSLAGGPHNEQFF
TRBV10-1	TRBJ1-1	.	.	TGCGCCAGCAGTTTTTTCCCCCGGGAAGGATGGGACACTGAAGCTTTCTTT	CASSFFPREGWDTEAFF
TRBV2	TRBJ1-2	TRBD1	.	TGTGCAGACAGGGTTAATTATGGCTACACCTTC	CADRVNYGYTF
TRBV5-8	TRBJ1-6	.	.	TGTGCCAGCAGCTTGGCCCTCCGCTACAATTCACCCCTCCACTTT	CASSLALRYNSPLHF
TRBV19	TRBJ2-5	TRBD2	once	TGTGCCAGTAGTGCCGGCCGGACTAGCGGGGGGGAGGAGACCCAGTACTTC	CASSAGRTSGGEETQYF
TRBV24-1	TRBJ2-2	.	.	TGTGCCACCAGTGATGCTAGCGAGAACACCGGGGAGCTGTTTTTT	CATSDASENTGELFF
TRBV6-1	TRBJ2-7	.	.	TGTGCCAGCAGTGAAATGCGGGGCCTCTCCTACGAGCAGTACTTC	CASSEMRGLSYEQYF
TRBV4-2	TRBJ1-1	TRBD1	.	TGTGCCAGCAGCCAAGACGGGCAGGGGGGCACTGAAGCTTTCTTT	CASSQDGQGGTEAFF
TRBV20-1	TRBJ2-7	TRBD1	.	TGCAGTGCCGACAGGGCTAACGAGCAGTACTTC	CSADRANEQYF
TRBV14	TRBJ1-6	.	few	TGTGCCAGCAGCCCTACTAATTCACCCCTCCACTTT	CASSPTNSPLHF
TRBV4-1	TRBJ2-7	.	.	TGCGCCAGCAGCCAAGTAGGGGGGGTAAAATCCTACGAGCAGTACTTC	CASSQVGGVKSYEQYF
TRBV29-1	TRBJ2-7	.	.	TGCAGCGTTGTCGCGGGGAGTGCGTACTACGAGCAGTACTTC	CSVVAGSAYYEQYF
TRBV5-5	TRBJ1-6	.	.	TGTGCCAGCAGCTTGGGCAGGGATAATTCACCCCTCCACTTT	CASSLGRDNSPLHF
TRBV2	TRBJ2-5	.	.	TGTGCCAGCAGTGAAGCATCTGAGACCCAGTACTTC	CASSEASETQYF
TRBV19	TRBJ1-2	TRBD1	.	TGTGCCAGTAGCTCAGGACAGGCATCACAGAACTATGGCTACACCTTC	CASSSGQASQNYGYTF
TRBV24-1	TRBJ2-1	.	.	TGTGCCACCAGTGACCCGCCGGGATCATCCTACAATGAGCAGTTCTTC	CATSDPPGSSYNEQFF
TRBV19	TRBJ2-3	TRBD1	.	TGTGCCAGTAGTGTGGGACAGGGCACAGATACGCAGTATTTT	CASSVGQGTDTQYF
TRBV6-2/TRBV6-3	TRBJ2-7	TRBD2	.	TGTGCCAGCAGTTACACTAGCGGGGGGGCCCACGAGCAGTACTTC	CASSYTSGGAHEQYF
TRBV2	TRBJ1-1	.	.	TGTGCCAGCCATGGCTCGCTGGTCACTGAAGCTTTCTTT	CASHGSLVTEAFF
TRBV24-1	TRBJ1-2	.	.	TGTGCCACCAGTGAATACAGGGACGGCTACACCTTC	CATSEYRDGYTF
TRBV12-3/TRBV12-4	TRBJ1-1	.	.	TGTGCCAGCAGTCGACAGCCCACTGAAGCTTTCTTT	CASSRQPTEAFF
TRBV24-1	TRBJ1-1	TRBD1	.	TGTGCCACCAGTGATTCCGGGACAGTCACTGAAGCTTTCTTT	CATSDSGTVTEAFF
TRBV19	TRBJ2-3	.	.	TGTGCCAGTAGTCCCCGGGTTTTCGGAAACACAGATACGCAGTATTTT	CASSPRVFGNTDTQYF
TRBV6-1	TRBJ1-3	TRBD1	.	TGTGCCAGCAGTGAAAATGGCCAGACAGGGGGGAACACCATATATTTT	CASSENGQTGGNTIYF
TRBV18	TRBJ1-1	.	.	TGTGCCAGCTCACGCGAGCGGAACACTGAAGCTTTCTTT	CASSRERNTEAFF
TRBV6-2/TRBV6-3	TRBJ2-4	.	.	TGTGCCAGCAGCTCTGACAGGAATCTAGCCAAAAACATTCAGTACTTC	CASSSDRNLAKNIQYF
TRBV5-1	TRBJ2-1	TRBD1	.	TGCGCCAGCAGCTTGCCCCGGACAGGGTACGACAATGAGCAGTTCTTC	CASSLPRTGYDNEQFF